This is a list of T cell receptor beta chains from one sample in a study of shared clonotypes between healthy human individuals. Assay: immunoSEQ multiplex PCR; the TCRdb copy retains only in-frame clones and omits some. The sample holds fewer than 200,000 clones, 90% to 95% seen once. Input material: naive CD4+ T cells sorted from blood. All receptors come from a woman in her thirties in good health. The CDR3 runs from the conserved cysteine through the conserved F or W. The D gene is left open where the match is weak. Not all rows give a size; the values are once, few, many and, for expanded clones, a class.

V,size,D,J,CDR3,DNA
TRBV27,NA,NA,TRBJ2-7,CASSFRRGASSYEQYF,TGTGCCAGCAGTTTTCGTCGGGGGGCAAGCTCCTACGAGCAGTACTTC
TRBV6-1,NA,NA,TRBJ2-7,CATHYEQYF,TGTGCCACACACTACGAGCAGTACTTC
TRBV28,NA,TRBD2,TRBJ2-3,CASIPGGPVDTQYF,TGTGCCAGCATTCCGGGAGGGCCGGTGGATACGCAGTATTTT
TRBV7-9,NA,NA,TRBJ2-5,CASSLGSSGWETQYF,TGTGCCAGCAGCTTAGGGTCTAGTGGGTGGGAGACCCAGTACTTC
TRBV7-7,NA,TRBD2,TRBJ2-1,CASSPGLVGYNEQFF,TGTGCCAGCAGCCCCGGACTAGTGGGCTACAATGAGCAGTTCTTC
TRBV28,NA,NA,TRBJ1-5,CASSFLQRQPQHF,TGTGCCAGCAGTTTTTTACAACGTCAGCCCCAGCATTTT
TRBV6-6,NA,TRBD1,TRBJ1-1,CASSFYRGVNTEAFF,TGTGCCAGCAGTTTCTACAGGGGAGTGAACACTGAAGCTTTCTTT
TRBV10-1,NA,TRBD2,TRBJ2-3,CASSARQTSGTSSTDTQYF,TGCGCCAGCAGTGCACGGCAGACTAGCGGGACCTCTAGCACAGATACGCAGTATTTT
TRBV18,NA,TRBD2,TRBJ2-1,CASSPAEYGTSPREQFF,TGTGCCAGCTCTCCCGCTGAATACGGGACTAGCCCCCGTGAGCAGTTCTTC
TRBV28,NA,TRBD1,TRBJ1-2,CASSLTGGVGGYTF,TGTGCCAGCAGTTTAACAGGGGGCGTTGGTGGCTACACCTTC
TRBV5-6,NA,TRBD1,TRBJ2-2,CASSLVRDSYGGELFF,TGTGCCAGCAGCTTGGTAAGGGACAGCTATGGCGGGGAGCTGTTTTTT
TRBV2,NA,TRBD2,TRBJ2-1,CASTTWTSGSNEQFF,TGTGCCAGCACTACTTGGACTAGCGGGAGCAATGAGCAGTTCTTC
TRBV19,NA,TRBD2,TRBJ2-7,CATRLAGESSYEQYF,TGTGCCACTAGACTAGCGGGTGAGTCTTCCTACGAGCAGTACTTC
TRBV6-1,NA,TRBD1,TRBJ1-4,CASSVGTANEKLFF,TGTGCCAGCAGTGTCGGGACAGCTAATGAAAAACTGTTTTTT
TRBV28,NA,NA,TRBJ2-4,CASSEGQIVNIQYF,TGTGCCAGCAGTGAGGGACAAATAGTAAACATTCAGTACTTC
TRBV18,NA,TRBD2,TRBJ2-7,CASSPPGLAGGPHEQYF,TGTGCCAGCTCACCCCCGGGACTAGCGGGAGGGCCGCACGAGCAGTACTTC
TRBV6-5,NA,NA,TRBJ1-4,CASSYSDRPTNEKLFF,TGTGCCAGCAGTTACTCAGACCGACCAACTAATGAAAAACTGTTTTTT
TRBV11-2,NA,NA,TRBJ1-4,CASSLDLTVAGSTNEKLFF,TGTGCCAGCAGCTTAGATCTAACTGTGGCGGGCAGTACTAATGAAAAACTGTTTTTT
TRBV28,NA,NA,TRBJ2-7,CASSLGLNPGIPYEQYF,TGTGCCAGCAGTTTAGGGCTGAATCCCGGGATCCCCTACGAGCAGTACTTC
TRBV4-2,NA,NA,TRBJ2-7,CASSQDIGTREQYF,TGTGCCAGCAGCCAAGATATAGGGACCCGCGAGCAGTACTTC
TRBV28,once,NA,TRBJ2-2,CASRRGPRVWGKNTGELFF,TGTGCCAGCAGGCGAGGACCCAGGGTATGGGGAAAGAACACCGGGGAGCTGTTTTTT
TRBV15,NA,TRBD2,TRBJ2-7,CATSRGTSGNYEQYF,TGTGCCACCAGCAGAGGAACTAGCGGAAACTACGAGCAGTACTTC
TRBV11-2,NA,NA,TRBJ2-7,CASSFSPGAAYEQYF,TGTGCCAGCAGCTTCTCACCGGGAGCCGCCTACGAGCAGTACTTC
TRBV19,once,NA,TRBJ1-5,CASSLTGQPQHF,TGTGCCAGTAGTTTGACAGGTCAGCCCCAGCATTTT
TRBV18,NA,TRBD2,TRBJ2-7,CASSNGGGGPYEQYF,TGTGCCAGCTCTAACGGCGGCGGGGGACCCTACGAGCAGTACTTC
TRBV7-2,NA,NA,TRBJ2-7,CASSPAGGYPYEQYF,TGTGCCAGCAGCCCCGCCGGGGGTTATCCCTACGAGCAGTACTTC